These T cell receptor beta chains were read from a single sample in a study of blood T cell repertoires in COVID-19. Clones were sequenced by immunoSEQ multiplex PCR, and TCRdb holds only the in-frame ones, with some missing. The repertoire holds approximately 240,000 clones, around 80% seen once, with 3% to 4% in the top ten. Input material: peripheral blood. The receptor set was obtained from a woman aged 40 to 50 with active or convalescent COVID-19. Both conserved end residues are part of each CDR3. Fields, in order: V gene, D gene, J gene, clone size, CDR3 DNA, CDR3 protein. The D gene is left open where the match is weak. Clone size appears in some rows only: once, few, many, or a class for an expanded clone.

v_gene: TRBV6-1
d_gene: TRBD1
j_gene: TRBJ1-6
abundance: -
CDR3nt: TGTGCCAGCAGTGACGGGACAGATTATAATTCACCCCTCCACTTT
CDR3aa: CASSDGTDYNSPLHF

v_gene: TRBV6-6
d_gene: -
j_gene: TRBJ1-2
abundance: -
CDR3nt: TGTGCCAGTACTAGGGCCAGCGGGGGGCTCGATGGCTACACCTTC
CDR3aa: CASTRASGGLDGYTF

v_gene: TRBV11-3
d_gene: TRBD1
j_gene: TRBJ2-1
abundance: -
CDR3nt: TGTGCCAGCAGCTTAAGACGGGACAGCTCCTACAATGAGCAGTTCTTC
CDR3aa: CASSLRRDSSYNEQFF

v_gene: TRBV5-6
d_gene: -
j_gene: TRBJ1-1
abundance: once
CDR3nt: TGTGCCAGCAGCTTGGAAACAGCGGCAGCTCACACTGAAGCTTTCTTT
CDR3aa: CASSLETAAAHTEAFF

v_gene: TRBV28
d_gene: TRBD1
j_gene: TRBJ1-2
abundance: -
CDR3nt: TGTGCCAGCAGTTATACAGGGGGCGTTGATGGCTACACCTTC
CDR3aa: CASSYTGGVDGYTF

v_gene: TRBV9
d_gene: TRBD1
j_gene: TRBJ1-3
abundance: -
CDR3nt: TGTGCCAGCAGCTTGACGACAGGGGGCTATGGAAACACCATATATTTT
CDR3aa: CASSLTTGGYGNTIYF

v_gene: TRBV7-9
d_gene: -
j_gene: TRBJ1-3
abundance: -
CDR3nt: TGTGCCAGCAGCCCGGTGGGGGCTTCTGGAAACACCATATATTTT
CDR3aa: CASSPVGASGNTIYF

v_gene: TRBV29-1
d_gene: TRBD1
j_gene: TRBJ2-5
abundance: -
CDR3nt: TGCAGCCAGCAAACAGGGGGCAAAGAGACCCAGTACTTC
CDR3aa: CSQQTGGKETQYF

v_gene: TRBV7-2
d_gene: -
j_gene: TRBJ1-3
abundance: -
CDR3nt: TGTGCCAGCACCGGGACAATTTCTGGAAACACCATATATTTT
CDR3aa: CASTGTISGNTIYF

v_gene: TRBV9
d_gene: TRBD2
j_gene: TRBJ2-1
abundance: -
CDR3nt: TGTGCCAGCAGCGTGGCTACTAGCGGGGGACTCAATGAGCAGTTCTTC
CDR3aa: CASSVATSGGLNEQFF

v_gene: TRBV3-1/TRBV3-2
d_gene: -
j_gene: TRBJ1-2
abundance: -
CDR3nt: TGTGCCAGCAGCCAAGAAAGAGCCGGGAGTTATGGCTACACCTTC
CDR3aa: CASSQERAGSYGYTF

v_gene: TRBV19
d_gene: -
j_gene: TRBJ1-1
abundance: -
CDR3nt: TGTGCCAGTAGTATGCTGCCAGTCATGAACACTGAAGCTTTCTTT
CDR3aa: CASSMLPVMNTEAFF

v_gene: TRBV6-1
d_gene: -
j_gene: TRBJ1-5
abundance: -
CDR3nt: TGTGCCAGCAGTGAAGCGGCAGGGGAAGGGCCCCAGCATTTT
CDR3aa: CASSEAAGEGPQHF

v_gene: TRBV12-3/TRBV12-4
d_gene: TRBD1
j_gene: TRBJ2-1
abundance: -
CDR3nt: TGTGCCAGCACCGACAGGGGTGGTAATGAGCAGTTCTTC
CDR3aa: CASTDRGGNEQFF

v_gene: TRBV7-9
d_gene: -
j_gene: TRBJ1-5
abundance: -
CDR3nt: TGTGCCAGCAGCTATGGGCGGGGCAATCAGCCCCAGCATTTT
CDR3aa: CASSYGRGNQPQHF

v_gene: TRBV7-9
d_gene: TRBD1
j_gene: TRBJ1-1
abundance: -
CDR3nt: TGTGCCAGCAACATAGGGGGCGGTGAAGCTTTCTTT
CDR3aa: CASNIGGGEAFF

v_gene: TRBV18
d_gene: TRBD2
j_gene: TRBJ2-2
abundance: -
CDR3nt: TGTGCCAGCTCACCTAATAGCGGGGGAGCCGGGGAGCTGTTTTTT
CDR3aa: CASSPNSGGAGELFF

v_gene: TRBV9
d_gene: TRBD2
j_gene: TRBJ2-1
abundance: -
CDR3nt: TGTGCCAGCAGCGTAGTTGGGCGGGGGGGTTACAATGAGCAGTTCTTC
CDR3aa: CASSVVGRGGYNEQFF

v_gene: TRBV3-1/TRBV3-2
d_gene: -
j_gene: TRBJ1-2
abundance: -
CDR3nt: TGTGCCAGCAGCCAAGATTCCGGGGGGAGTTATGGCTACACCTTC
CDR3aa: CASSQDSGGSYGYTF

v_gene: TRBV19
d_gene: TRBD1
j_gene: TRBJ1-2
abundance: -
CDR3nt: TGTGCCAGTAGCGCCGACAGGGACTCTGGCTACACCTTC
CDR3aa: CASSADRDSGYTF

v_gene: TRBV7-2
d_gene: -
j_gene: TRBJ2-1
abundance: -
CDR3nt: TGTGCCAGCAGCTTAAGAAGGGGGGGATACTATGAGCAGTTCTTC
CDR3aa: CASSLRRGGYYEQFF

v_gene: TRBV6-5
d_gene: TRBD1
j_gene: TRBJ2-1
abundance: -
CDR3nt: TGTGCCAGCAGCTTTCCGGGACAGGCCATCAATGAGCAGTTCTTC
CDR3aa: CASSFPGQAINEQFF

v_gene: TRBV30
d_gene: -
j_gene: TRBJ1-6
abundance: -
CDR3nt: TGTGCCTGGGGTCAGGGAAATAATTCACCCCTCCACTTT
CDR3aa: CAWGQGNNSPLHF

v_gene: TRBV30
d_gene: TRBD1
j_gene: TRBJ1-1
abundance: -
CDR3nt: TGTGCCTGGAGAGCACAGGGGGCGGTCACTGAAGCTTTCTTT
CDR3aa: CAWRAQGAVTEAFF

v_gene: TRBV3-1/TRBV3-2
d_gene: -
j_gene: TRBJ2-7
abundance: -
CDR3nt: TGTGCCAGCAGCCAAGATATCGAGCAGTACTTC
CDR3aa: CASSQDIEQYF

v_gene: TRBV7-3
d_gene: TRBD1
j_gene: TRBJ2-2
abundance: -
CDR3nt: TGTGCCAGCAGCCCCGGGACAGGGGGGGCCGGGGAGCTGTTTTTT
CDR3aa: CASSPGTGGAGELFF

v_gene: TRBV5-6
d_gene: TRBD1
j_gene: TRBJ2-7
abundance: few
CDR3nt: TGTGCCAGCAGCTTGGTGACAGGGGACGAGCAGTACTTC
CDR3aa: CASSLVTGDEQYF

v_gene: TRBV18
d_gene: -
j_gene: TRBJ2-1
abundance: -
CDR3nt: TGTGCCAGCTCACTCGACAATGAGCAGTTCTTC
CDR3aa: CASSLDNEQFF

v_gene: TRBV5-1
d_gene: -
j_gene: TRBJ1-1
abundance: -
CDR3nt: TGCGCCAGCAGCTTGGCCGGGAGCTCTGAAGCTTTCTTT
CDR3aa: CASSLAGSSEAFF

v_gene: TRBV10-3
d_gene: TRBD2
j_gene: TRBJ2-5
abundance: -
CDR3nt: TGTGCCATCAGGCTAGCGGGGGGAGAGACCCAGTACTTC
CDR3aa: CAIRLAGGETQYF

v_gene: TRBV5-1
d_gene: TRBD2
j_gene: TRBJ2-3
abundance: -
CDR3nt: TGCGCCAGCAGCTTTGCGGGGGATCGCACAGATACGCAGTATTTT
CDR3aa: CASSFAGDRTDTQYF

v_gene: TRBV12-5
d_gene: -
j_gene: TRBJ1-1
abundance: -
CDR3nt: TGTGCTAGTGGTTTACCGGGGGCTGAAGCTTTCTTT
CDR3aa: CASGLPGAEAFF

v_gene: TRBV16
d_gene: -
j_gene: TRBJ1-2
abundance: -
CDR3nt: TGTGCCAGCAGCCAATGGGCCGGCCGGGGCTACACCTTC
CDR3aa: CASSQWAGRGYTF

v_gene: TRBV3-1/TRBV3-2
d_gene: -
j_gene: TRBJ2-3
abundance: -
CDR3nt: TGTGCCACTCGGAGGGGTGGGACAGATACGCAGTATTTT
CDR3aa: CATRRGGTDTQYF

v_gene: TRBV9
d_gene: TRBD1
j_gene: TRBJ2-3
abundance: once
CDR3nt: TGTGCCAGCAGCGTAGGACAGGGTCAGGGAGATACGCAGTATTTT
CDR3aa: CASSVGQGQGDTQYF

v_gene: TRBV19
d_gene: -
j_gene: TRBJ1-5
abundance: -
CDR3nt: TGTGCCAGTAGTATCAGGCAGGACAATCAGCCCCAGCATTTT
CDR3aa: CASSIRQDNQPQHF

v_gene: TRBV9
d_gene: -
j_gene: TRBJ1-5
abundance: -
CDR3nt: TGTGCCAGCAGCGGGCGGACGGGGCAGCCCCAGCATTTT
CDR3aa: CASSGRTGQPQHF

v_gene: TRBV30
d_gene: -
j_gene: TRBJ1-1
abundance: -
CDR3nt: TGTGCCTGGAGTAAACATATAGGGGGCACTGAAGCTTTCTTT
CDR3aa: CAWSKHIGGTEAFF

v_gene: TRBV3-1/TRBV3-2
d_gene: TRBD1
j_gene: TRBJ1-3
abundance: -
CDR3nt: TGTGCCAGCAGCCCAGGGGGGACTCTTGCTGGAAACACCATATATTTT
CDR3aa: CASSPGGTLAGNTIYF

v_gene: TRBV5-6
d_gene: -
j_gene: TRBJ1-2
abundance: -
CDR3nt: TGTGCCAGCAGCTTGTCTGGACAGTCTTATGGCTACACCTTC
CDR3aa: CASSLSGQSYGYTF

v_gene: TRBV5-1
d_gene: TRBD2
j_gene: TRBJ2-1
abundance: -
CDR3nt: TGCGCCAGCAGCTTCCCCCTCGCGGGGGAGTCCTACAATGAGCAGTTCTTC
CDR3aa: CASSFPLAGESYNEQFF